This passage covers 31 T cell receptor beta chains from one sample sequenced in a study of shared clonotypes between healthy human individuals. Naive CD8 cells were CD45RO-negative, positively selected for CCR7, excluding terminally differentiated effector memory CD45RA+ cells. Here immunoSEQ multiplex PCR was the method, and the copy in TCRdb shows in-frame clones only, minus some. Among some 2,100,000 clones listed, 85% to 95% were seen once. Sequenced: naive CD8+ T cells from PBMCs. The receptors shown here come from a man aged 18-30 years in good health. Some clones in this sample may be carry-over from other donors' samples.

As DNA, the CDR3 is TGTGCCAGCAGGGGAGAGGGTGTTTATTACTATGAGCAGTTCTTC. This codes for CASRGEGVYYYEQFF. The chain employs TRBV7-9 and TRBJ2-1; D may be TRBD2 (5 bases). Trimming took 6 bases from V and 8 from J, leaving 20 bases between them. Germline CDR1 and CDR2: SEHNR and FQNEAQ (reference sequence). The CDR3 sequence is 15 residues long.

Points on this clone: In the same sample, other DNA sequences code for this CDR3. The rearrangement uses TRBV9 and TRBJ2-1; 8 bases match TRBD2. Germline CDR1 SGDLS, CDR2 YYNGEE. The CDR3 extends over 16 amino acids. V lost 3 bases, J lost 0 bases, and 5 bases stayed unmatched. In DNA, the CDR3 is TGTGCCAGCAGCGGTGCCGGGACTAGCTCCTACAATGAGCAGTTCTTC. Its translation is CASSGAGTSSYNEQFF.

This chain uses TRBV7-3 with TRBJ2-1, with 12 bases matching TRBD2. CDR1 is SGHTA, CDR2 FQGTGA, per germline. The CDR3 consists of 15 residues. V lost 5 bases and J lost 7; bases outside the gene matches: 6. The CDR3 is CASSASGRARNEQFF. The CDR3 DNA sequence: TGTGCCAGCAGCGCTAGCGGGAGGGCCCGGAATGAGCAGTTCTTC.

CDR3 region: CASSLGSQQYF. The CDR3, as DNA: TGTGCCAGCAGTTTAGGATCCCAGCAGTACTTC. The V gene is TRBV6-5, the J gene TRBJ2-5; D gene uncertain. The CDR3 totals 11 residues. The V end was cut by 4 bases, the J end by 11 bases, with 11 bases between. Germline assignment: CDR1 MNHEY and CDR2 SVGAGI.

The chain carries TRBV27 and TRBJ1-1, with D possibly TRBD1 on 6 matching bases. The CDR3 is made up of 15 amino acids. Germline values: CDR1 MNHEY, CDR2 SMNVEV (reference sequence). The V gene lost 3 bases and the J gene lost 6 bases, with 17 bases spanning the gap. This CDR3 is CASSFWGAKVAEAFF. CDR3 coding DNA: TGTGCCAGCAGTTTTTGGGGGGCGAAAGTCGCTGAAGCTTTCTTT.

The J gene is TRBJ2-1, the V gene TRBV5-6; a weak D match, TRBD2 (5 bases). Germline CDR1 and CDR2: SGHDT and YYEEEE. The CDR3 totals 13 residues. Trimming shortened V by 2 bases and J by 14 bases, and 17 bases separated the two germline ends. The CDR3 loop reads CASSFETGIDEFF. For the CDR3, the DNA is TGTGCCAGCAGCTTCGAGACCGGGATAGATGAGTTCTTC.

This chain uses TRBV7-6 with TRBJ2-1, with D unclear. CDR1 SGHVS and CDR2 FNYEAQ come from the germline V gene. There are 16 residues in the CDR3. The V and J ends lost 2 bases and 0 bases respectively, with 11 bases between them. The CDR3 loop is CASSLLAADSYNEQFF. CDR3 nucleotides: TGTGCCAGCAGCTTATTAGCCGCCGACTCCTACAATGAGCAGTTCTTC.

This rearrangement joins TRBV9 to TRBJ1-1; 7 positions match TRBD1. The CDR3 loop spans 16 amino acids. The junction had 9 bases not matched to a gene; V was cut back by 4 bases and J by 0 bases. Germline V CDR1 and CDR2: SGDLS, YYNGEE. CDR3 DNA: TGTGCCAGCAGCAAAAAGACAGGGCCCATGAACACTGAAGCTTTCTTT. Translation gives CASSKKTGPMNTEAFF.

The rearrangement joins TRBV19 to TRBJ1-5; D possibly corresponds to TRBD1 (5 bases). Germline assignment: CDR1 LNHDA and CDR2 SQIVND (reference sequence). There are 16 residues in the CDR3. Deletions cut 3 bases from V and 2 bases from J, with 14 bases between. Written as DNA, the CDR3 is TGTGCCAGTAGTATCTCCGGGGCCCCCCGCAATCAGCCCCAGCATTTT. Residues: CASSISGAPRNQPQHF.

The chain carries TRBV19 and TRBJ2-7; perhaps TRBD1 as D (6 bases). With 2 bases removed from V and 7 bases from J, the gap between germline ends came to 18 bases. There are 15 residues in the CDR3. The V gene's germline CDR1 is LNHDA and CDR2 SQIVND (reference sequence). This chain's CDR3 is CASSILAGAEAEQYF. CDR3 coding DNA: TGTGCCAGTAGTATATTGGCAGGGGCAGAGGCGGAGCAGTACTTC.

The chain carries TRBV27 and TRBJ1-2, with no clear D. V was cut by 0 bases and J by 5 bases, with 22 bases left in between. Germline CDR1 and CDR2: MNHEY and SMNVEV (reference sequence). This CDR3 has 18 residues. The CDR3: CASSLSAGVMEPPYGYTF. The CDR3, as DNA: TGTGCCAGCAGTTTATCCGCTGGGGTCATGGAACCTCCTTATGGCTACACCTTC.

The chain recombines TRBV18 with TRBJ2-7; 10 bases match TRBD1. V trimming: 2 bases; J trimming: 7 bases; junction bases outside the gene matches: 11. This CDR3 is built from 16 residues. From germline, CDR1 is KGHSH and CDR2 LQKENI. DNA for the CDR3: TGTGCCAGCTCACCAAACAAGGGGACAGGGGTTGATGAGCAGTACTTC. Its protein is CASSPNKGTGVDEQYF.

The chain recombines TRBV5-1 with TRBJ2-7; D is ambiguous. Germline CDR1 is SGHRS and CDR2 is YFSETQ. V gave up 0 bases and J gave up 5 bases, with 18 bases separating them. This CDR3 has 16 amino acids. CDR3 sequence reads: CASSLGHTSSAHEQYF. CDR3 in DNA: TGCGCCAGCAGCTTGGGACACACCTCATCCGCCCACGAGCAGTACTTC.

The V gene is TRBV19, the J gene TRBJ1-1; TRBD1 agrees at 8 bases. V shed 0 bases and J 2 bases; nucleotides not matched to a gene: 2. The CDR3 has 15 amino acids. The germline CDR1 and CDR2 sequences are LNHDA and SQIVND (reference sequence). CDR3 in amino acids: CASSIDQGANTEAFF. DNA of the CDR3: TGTGCCAGTAGTATAGACCAGGGGGCAAACACTGAAGCTTTCTTT.

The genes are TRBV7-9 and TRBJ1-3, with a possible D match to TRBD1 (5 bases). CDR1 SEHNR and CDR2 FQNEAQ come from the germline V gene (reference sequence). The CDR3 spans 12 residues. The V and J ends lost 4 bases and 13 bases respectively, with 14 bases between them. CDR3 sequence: CASSSPGAGIYF. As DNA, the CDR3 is TGTGCCAGCAGCTCCCCCGGGGCAGGGATATATTTT.

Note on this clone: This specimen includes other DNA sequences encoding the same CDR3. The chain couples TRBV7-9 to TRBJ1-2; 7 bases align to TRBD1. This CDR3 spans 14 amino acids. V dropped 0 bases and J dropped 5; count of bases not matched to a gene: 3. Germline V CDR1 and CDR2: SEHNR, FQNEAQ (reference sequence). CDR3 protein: CASSLAGGGYGYTF. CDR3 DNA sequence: TGTGCCAGCAGCTTAGCAGGGGGCGGGTATGGCTACACCTTC. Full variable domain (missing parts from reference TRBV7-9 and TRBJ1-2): DTGVSQNPRHKITKRGQNVTFRCDPISEHNRLYWYRQTLGQGPEFLTYFQNEAQLEKSRLLSDRFSAERPKGSFSTLEIQRTEQGDSAMYLCASSLAGGGYGYTFGSGTRLTVV.

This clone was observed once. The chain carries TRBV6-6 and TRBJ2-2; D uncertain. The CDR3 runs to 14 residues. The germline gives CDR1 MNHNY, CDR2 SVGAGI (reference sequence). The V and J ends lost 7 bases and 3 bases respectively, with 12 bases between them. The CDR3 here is CASTPRGDTGELFF. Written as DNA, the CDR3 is TGTGCCAGCACCCCACGTGGGGACACCGGGGAGCTGTTTTTT.

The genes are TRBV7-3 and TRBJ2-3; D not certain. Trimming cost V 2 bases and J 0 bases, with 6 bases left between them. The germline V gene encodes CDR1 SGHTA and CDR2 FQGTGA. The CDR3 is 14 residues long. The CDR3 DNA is TGTGCCAGCAGCTTATGGCAGAGCACAGATACGCAGTATTTT. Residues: CASSLWQSTDTQYF.

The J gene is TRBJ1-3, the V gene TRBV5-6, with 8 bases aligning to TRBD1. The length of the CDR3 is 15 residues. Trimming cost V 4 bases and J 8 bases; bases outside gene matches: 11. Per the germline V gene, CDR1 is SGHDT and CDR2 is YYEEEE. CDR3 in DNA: TGTGCCAGCAGCCCGGGAAGCAGGGGGCGAGACACCATATATTTT. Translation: CASSPGSRGRDTIYF.

As DNA, the CDR3 is TGTGCCAGCATCTTAAGCGGAAGCTCCTACAATGAGCAGTTCTTC. Its protein is CASILSGSSYNEQFF. This chain uses TRBV28 with TRBJ2-1; tentative D call: TRBD2 (5 bases). The CDR3 loop spans 15 amino acids. The V gene's germline CDR1 is MDHEN and CDR2 SYDVKM. V was cut by 7 bases and J by 0 bases, with 13 bases left in between.

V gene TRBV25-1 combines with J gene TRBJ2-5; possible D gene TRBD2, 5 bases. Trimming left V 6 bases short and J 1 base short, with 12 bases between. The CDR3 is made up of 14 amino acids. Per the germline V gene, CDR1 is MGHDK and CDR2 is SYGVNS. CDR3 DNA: TGTGCCAGCAGCCACCCGGGGTTCCAAGAGACCCAGTACTTC. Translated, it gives CASSHPGFQETQYF. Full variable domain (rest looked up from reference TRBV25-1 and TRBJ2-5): EADIYQTPRYLVIGTGKKITLECSQTMGHDKMYWYQQDPGMELHLIHYSYGVNSTEKGDLSSESTVSRIRTEHFPLTLESARPSHTSQYLCASSHPGFQETQYFGPGTRLLVL.

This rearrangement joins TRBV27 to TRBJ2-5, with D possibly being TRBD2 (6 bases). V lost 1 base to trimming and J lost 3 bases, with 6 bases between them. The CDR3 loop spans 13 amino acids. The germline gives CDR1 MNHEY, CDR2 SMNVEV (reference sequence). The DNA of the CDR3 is TGTGCCAGCAGTTTATGGAGGGAAGAGACCCAGTACTTC. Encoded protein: CASSLWREETQYF.

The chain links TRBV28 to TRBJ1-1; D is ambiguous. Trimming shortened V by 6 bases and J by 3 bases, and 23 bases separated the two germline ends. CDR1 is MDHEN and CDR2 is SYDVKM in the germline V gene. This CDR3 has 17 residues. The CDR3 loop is CASRPTARGPPHTEAFF. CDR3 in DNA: TGTGCCAGCAGGCCAACGGCCCGAGGGCCCCCCCACACTGAAGCTTTCTTT. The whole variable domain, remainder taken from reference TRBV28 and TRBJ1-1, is DVKVTQSSRYLVKRTGEKVFLECVQDMDHENMFWYRQDPGLGLRLIYFSYDVKMKEKGDIPEGYSVSREKKERFSLILESASTNQTSMYLCASRPTARGPPHTEAFFGQGTRLTVV.

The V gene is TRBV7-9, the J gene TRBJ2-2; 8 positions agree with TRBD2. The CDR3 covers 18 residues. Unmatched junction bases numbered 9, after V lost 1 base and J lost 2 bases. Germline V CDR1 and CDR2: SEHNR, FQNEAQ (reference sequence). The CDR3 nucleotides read TGTGCCAGCAGCTTAGTCCCCACAGCGGGAGTTAACACCGGGGAGCTGTTTTTT. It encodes CASSLVPTAGVNTGELFF.

The CDR3 DNA reads as TGTGCCAGCTCACAGGACAGGGGCAACACCGGGGAGCTGTTTTTT. It is translated as CASSQDRGNTGELFF. The chain carries TRBV18 and TRBJ2-2, with 9 bases matching TRBD1. After removal of 4 bases from V and 2 bases from J, the junction contained 2 bases not matched to a gene. CDR3 length equals 15 residues. CDR1 and CDR2 (germline): KGHSH, LQKENI.

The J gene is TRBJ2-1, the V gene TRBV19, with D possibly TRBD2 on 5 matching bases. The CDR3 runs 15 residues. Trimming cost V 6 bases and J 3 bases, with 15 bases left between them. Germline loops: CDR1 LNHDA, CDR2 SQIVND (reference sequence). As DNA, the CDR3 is TGTGCCAGTAGCCAGACTAAGTGGGTCTACAATGAGCAGTTCTTC. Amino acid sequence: CASSQTKWVYNEQFF.

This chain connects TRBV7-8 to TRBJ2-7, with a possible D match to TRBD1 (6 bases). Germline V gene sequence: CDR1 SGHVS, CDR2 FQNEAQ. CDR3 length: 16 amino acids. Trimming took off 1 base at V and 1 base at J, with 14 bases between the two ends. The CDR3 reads CASSLEEARGSYEQYF. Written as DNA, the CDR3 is TGTGCCAGCAGCTTAGAAGAGGCCAGGGGTTCCTACGAGCAGTACTTC.

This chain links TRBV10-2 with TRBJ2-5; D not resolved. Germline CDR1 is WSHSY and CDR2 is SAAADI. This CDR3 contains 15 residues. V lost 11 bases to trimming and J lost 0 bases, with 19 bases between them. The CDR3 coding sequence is TGCGCCTCTACTCCGGTCTTGGGGTACCAAGAGACCCAGTACTTC. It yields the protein CASTPVLGYQETQYF.

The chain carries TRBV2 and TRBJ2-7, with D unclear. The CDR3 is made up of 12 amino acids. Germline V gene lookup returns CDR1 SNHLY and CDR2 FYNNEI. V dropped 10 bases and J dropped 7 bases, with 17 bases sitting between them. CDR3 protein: CATLGGVGEQYF. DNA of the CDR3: TGTGCCACCCTCGGCGGCGTTGGTGAGCAGTACTTC.

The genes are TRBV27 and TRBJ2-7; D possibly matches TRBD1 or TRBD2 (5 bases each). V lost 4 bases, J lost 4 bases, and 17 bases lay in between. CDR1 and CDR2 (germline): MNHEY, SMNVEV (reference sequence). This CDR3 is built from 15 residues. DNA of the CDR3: TGTGCCAGCAGTTACCCCGGGACGCCAAATTACGAGCAGTACTTC. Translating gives CASSYPGTPNYEQYF.

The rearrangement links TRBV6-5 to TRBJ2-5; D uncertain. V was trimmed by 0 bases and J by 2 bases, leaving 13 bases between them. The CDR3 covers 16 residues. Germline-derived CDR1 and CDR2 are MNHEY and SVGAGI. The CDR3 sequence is CASSYSSFQGQETQYF. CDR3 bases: TGTGCCAGCAGTTACTCGAGTTTCCAAGGGCAAGAGACCCAGTACTTC.